The next 17 T cell receptor beta chains were all read from a single sample in a study of cytomegalovirus exposure and HLA in healthy donors. The PCR had 60 Vbeta and 13 Jbeta primers. TCRdb keeps only in-frame clones here, not all; method: immunoSEQ multiplex PCR. This table holds around 120,000 clones, over 70% found once. Sequenced input: PBMCs. The receptors derive from a woman in her 40s in good health and CMV-seronegative.

This clone has just one count. The chain uses TRBV27 and TRBJ1-5; tentatively, D is TRBD1 (6 bases). Germline V lookup: CDR1 MNHEY, CDR2 SMNVEV (reference sequence). The V gene lost 2 bases and the J gene lost 2 bases, with 10 bases spanning the gap. The length of the CDR3 is 15 residues. CDR3 DNA sequence: TGTGCCAGCAGTTTACTAGCAGGGGGCAATCAGCCCCAGCATTTT. Encoded protein: CASSLLAGGNQPQHF.

The chain combines TRBV27 with TRBJ1-2; D is unresolved. The germline gives CDR1 MNHEY, CDR2 SMNVEV (reference sequence). The CDR3 is made up of 15 amino acids. Trimming pared 6 bases from V and 6 bases from J, leaving 20 bases between. The CDR3 DNA follows: TGTGCCAGCAGGGCTCTCCACAGTTTTCCCCATGGCTACACCTTC. Protein sequence: CASRALHSFPHGYTF.

The chain joins TRBV28 to TRBJ1-4; D possibly corresponds to TRBD1 (5 bases). The CDR3 length is 13 residues. The V and J ends lost 7 bases and 8 bases respectively, with 14 bases between them. Germline V lookup: CDR1 MDHEN, CDR2 SYDVKM. The chain's CDR3 is CASISGFGEKLFF. CDR3 bases: TGTGCCAGCATTTCAGGGTTCGGAGAAAAACTGTTTTTT. The entire variable domain, with the rest obtained from reference TRBV28 and TRBJ1-4, is as follows: DVKVTQSSRYLVKRTGEKVFLECVQDMDHENMFWYRQDPGLGLRLIYFSYDVKMKEKGDIPEGYSVSREKKERFSLILESASTNQTSMYLCASISGFGEKLFFGSGTQLSVL.

The chain carries TRBV27 and TRBJ2-1; 7 bases match TRBD2. The CDR3 is made up of 13 amino acids. Germline V CDR1 and CDR2: MNHEY, SMNVEV (reference sequence). After removal of 10 bases from V and 6 bases from J, the junction contained 9 bases not matched to a gene. The CDR3 DNA reads as TGTGCCACCAGAGATAGCGGGCGCAATGAGCAGTTCTTC. Protein: CATRDSGRNEQFF.

This chain links TRBV4-2 with TRBJ2-1; D is possibly TRBD2 (5 bases). Germline-derived CDR1 and CDR2 are LGHNA and YNFKEQ. V was trimmed by 5 bases and J by 6 bases, leaving 11 bases between them. CDR3 length: 13 amino acids. CDR3: CASSVRRGNEQFF. DNA of the CDR3: TGTGCCAGCAGCGTACGACGGGGCAATGAGCAGTTCTTC.

This clone was detected a few times. The chain has TRBV27 and TRBJ1-1, with 9 nucleotides matching TRBD1. J gave up 0 bases and V 8 bases, and 4 bases lay outside the gene matches. Germline lookup yields CDR1 MNHEY and CDR2 SMNVEV (reference sequence). There are 14 residues in the CDR3. CDR3 region: CASRNRGLNTEAFF. CDR3 DNA sequence: TGTGCCAGCCGTAACAGGGGGCTGAACACTGAAGCTTTCTTT.

The chain recombines TRBV18 with TRBJ1-4; D not certain. Germline assignment: CDR1 KGHSH and CDR2 LQKENI. The CDR3 extends over 14 amino acids. V lost 1 base and J lost 4, with 7 bases in between. The CDR3 sequence: CASSPRQNNEKLFF. CDR3 DNA sequence: TGTGCCAGCTCACCACGGCAGAATAATGAAAAACTGTTTTTT.

The genes are TRBV7-8 and TRBJ2-1; a possible D gene is TRBD2 (5 bases). This CDR3 comprises 13 residues. Trimming removed 3 bases from V and 7 bases from J, with 10 bases in between. Germline values: CDR1 SGHVS, CDR2 FQNEAQ. CDR3 region: CASSLADWNEQFF. CDR3 bases: TGTGCCAGCAGCTTGGCGGACTGGAATGAGCAGTTCTTC. Complete variable domain (other parts from reference TRBV7-8 and TRBJ2-1): GAGVSQSPRYKVAKRGQDVALRCDPISGHVSLFWYQQALGQGPEFLTYFQNEAQLDKSGLPSDRFFAERPEGSVSTLKIQRTQQEDSAVYLCASSLADWNEQFFGPGTRLTVL.

This chain connects TRBV6-5 to TRBJ1-2, with TRBD1 matching over 10 bases. V was clipped by 5 bases and J by 8 bases; unmatched bases: 5. Per the germline V gene, CDR1 is MNHEY and CDR2 is SVGAGI. This CDR3 has 13 residues. The CDR3 DNA follows: TGTGCCAGCAGTCCGGGACAGGGGCAAGGCTACACCTTC. It translates to CASSPGQGQGYTF.

This clone was observed a handful of times. The rearrangement joins TRBV10-3 to TRBJ2-3; 7 bases are shared with TRBD2. The trim removed 4 bases at V and 1 base at J, leaving 11 bases unmatched. Germline assignment: CDR1 ENHRY and CDR2 SYGVKD. The CDR3 extends over 17 amino acids. This CDR3 reads CAISVGEGLSGTDTQYF. As DNA, the CDR3 is TGTGCCATCAGTGTGGGGGAGGGCCTAAGTGGCACAGATACGCAGTATTTT.

The chain combines TRBV5-1 with TRBJ2-1, with TRBD1 identical over 8 bases. With 0 bases clipped from V and 9 bases from J, the junction kept 8 bases outside the gene matches. The CDR3 consists of 15 residues. Germline CDR1 is SGHRS and CDR2 is YFSETQ. The CDR3 sequence is CASSLVSQGAGEQFF. The CDR3 region has the DNA TGCGCCAGCAGCTTGGTTTCGCAGGGGGCTGGTGAGCAGTTCTTC.

A remark on this clone: At one end the junction does not follow the germline gene, possibly because of a read error. This rearrangement joins TRBV7-9 to TRBJ2-1; maybe TRBD2 (5 bases). This CDR3 is built from 14 residues. Germline V gene data show CDR1 as SEHNR and CDR2 as FQNEAQ (reference sequence). The CDR3, as DNA: TGTGCCGGCAGCTTAGCTCGGGATCTCCCTAAACAGTTCTTC. This codes for CAGSLARDLPKQFF.

This chain joins TRBV27 and TRBJ1-3, with D possibly matching TRBD1 (6 bases). The V end was cut by 5 bases, the J end by 3 bases, with 11 bases between. The CDR3 consists of 14 residues. Germline V gives CDR1 MNHEY, CDR2 SMNVEV (reference sequence). Here the CDR3 reads CASSEYRDGNTIYF. The CDR3 bases are TGTGCCAGCAGTGAATACAGGGATGGAAACACCATATATTTT.

The chain carries TRBV7-9 and TRBJ1-2, with 9 bases matching TRBD1. From germline, CDR1 is SEHNR and CDR2 FQNEAQ (reference sequence). CDR3 length equals 13 residues. V was pared by 5 bases and J by 8 bases, with 6 bases of the junction left unmatched. The DNA for the CDR3 is TGTGCCAGCAGCCTACAGGGGGCGCGGGGCTACACCTTC. Its protein product is CASSLQGARGYTF.

This chain uses TRBV9 with TRBJ1-3, with a possible D match to TRBD1 (6 bases). This CDR3 spans 17 amino acids. Germline V gene sequence: CDR1 SGDLS, CDR2 YYNGEE. V was cut by 4 bases and J by 0 bases, with 17 bases left in between. CDR3 in amino acids: CASSPRDTSSSGNTIYF. The CDR3 DNA reads TGTGCCAGCAGCCCCCGGGACACCTCTAGCTCTGGAAACACCATATATTTT.

CDR3 DNA sequence: TGTGCCACCCTTTCAGGGAACAATGAGCAGTTCTTC. It encodes CATLSGNNEQFF. The genes are TRBV10-3 and TRBJ2-1, with a tentative D call TRBD1 (5 bases). This CDR3 contains 12 residues. V was pared by 10 bases and J by 5 bases, with 12 bases between. Germline V gene data show CDR1 as ENHRY and CDR2 as SYGVKD.

J is TRBJ2-5 and V is TRBV27; maybe TRBD2 (7 bases). CDR3 length: 18 amino acids. Trimming removed 6 bases at V and 1 base at J, with 24 bases between. Germline V gives CDR1 MNHEY, CDR2 SMNVEV (reference sequence). The CDR3 DNA reads as TGTGCCAGCAGACCATTTGGGGGGGCGAGGGGTTTCCAAGAGACCCAGTACTTC. It specifies CASRPFGGARGFQETQYF.